Below are 30 T cell receptor beta chains sequenced from a single sample in a study of shared clonotypes between healthy human individuals. Assay: immunoSEQ multiplex PCR; the TCRdb copy retains only in-frame clones and omits some. The sample holds about 2 million clones, about 95% seen once. Selected positively for CCR7 and CD45RO-negative, naive CD8 cells excluded terminally differentiated effector memory CD45RA+ cells. The material sequenced was naive CD8+ T cells sorted from blood. The receptor set was obtained from a man between 18 and 29 years old in good health.

The rearrangement uses TRBV7-2 and TRBJ2-3, with D possibly being TRBD2 (6 bases). Per germline, CDR1 SGHTA and CDR2 FQGNSA. The length of the CDR3 is 17 residues. The V end lost 5 bases, the J end lost 4 bases, and 22 bases lay between the germline ends. The CDR3 here is CASSHGGHPGISDTQYF. In DNA, the CDR3 is TGTGCCAGCAGCCATGGAGGGCATCCCGGCATTTCAGATACGCAGTATTTT. The full variable domain, rest sourced from reference TRBV7-2 and TRBJ2-3, is GAGVSQSPSNKVTEKGKDVELRCDPISGHTALYWYRQSLGQGLEFLIYFQGNSAPDKSGLPSDRFSAERTGGSVSTLTIQRTQQEDSAVYLCASSHGGHPGISDTQYFGPGTRLTVL.

As to this clone: The same CDR3 arises from other DNA sequences in this sample as well. This rearrangement joins TRBV28 to TRBJ1-1, with D hard to call. CDR1 is MDHEN, CDR2 SYDVKM, per germline. This CDR3 is built from 15 residues. Trimming shortened V by 3 bases and J by 0 bases, and 11 bases separated the two germline ends. The chain's CDR3 is CASSLRGPMNTEAFF. The CDR3 DNA reads as TGTGCCAGCAGTTTGAGAGGGCCTATGAACACTGAAGCTTTCTTT.

The chain carries TRBV6-6 and TRBJ2-2, with 8 bases matching TRBD2. The junction had 1 base not matched to a gene; V was cut back by 0 bases and J by 4 bases. The CDR3 sequence is 15 residues long. CDR1 is MNHNY, CDR2 SVGAGI, per germline (reference sequence). CDR3 in amino acids: CASSYSGTSTGELFF. The CDR3 DNA sequence: TGTGCCAGCAGTTACTCCGGGACTAGCACCGGGGAGCTGTTTTTT.

The chain combines TRBV6-1 with TRBJ1-4; a possible D gene is TRBD1 (5 bases). The germline V gene has CDR1 MNHNS and CDR2 SASEGT. CDR3 length: 14 amino acids. V was trimmed by 8 bases and J by 7 bases, leaving 17 bases between them. This CDR3 reads CASQPTDTFEKLFF. The CDR3 DNA follows: TGTGCCAGCCAGCCGACGGACACTTTTGAAAAACTGTTTTTT.

The rearrangement joins TRBV7-9 to TRBJ2-7; a possible D gene is TRBD1 (5 bases). The CDR3 extends over 13 amino acids. The V end was cut by 4 bases, the J end by 5 bases, with 12 bases between. Germline CDR1 SEHNR, CDR2 FQNEAQ (reference sequence). The CDR3 DNA follows: TGTGCCAGCAGCTCAGGCCAGGGTCACGAGCAGTACTTC. Amino acids: CASSSGQGHEQYF.

This chain uses TRBV27 with TRBJ2-5, with 7 bases identical to TRBD2. Germline V gives CDR1 MNHEY, CDR2 SMNVEV (reference sequence). The CDR3 has 16 residues. J gave up 0 bases and V 5 bases, and 9 bases lay outside the gene matches. CDR3 sequence (DNA): TGTGCCAGCAGTGCGTCGAGCGGGGAGTACCAAGAGACCCAGTACTTC. This gives the protein CASSASSGEYQETQYF.

The gene calls are TRBV4-1 and TRBJ2-2; 7 positions agree with TRBD1. The junction had 10 bases not matched to a gene; V was cut back by 1 base and J by 5 bases. There are 17 residues in the CDR3. Per germline, CDR1 MGHRA and CDR2 YSYEKL. The CDR3 protein is CASSQVQQGPLTGELFF. The CDR3, as DNA: TGCGCCAGCAGCCAAGTACAACAGGGGCCTCTTACCGGGGAGCTGTTTTTT.

This clone was counted a few times. Additional DNA sequences in this sample encode the identical CDR3. This sequence joins TRBV11-2 and TRBJ2-7; D is ambiguous. The germline V gene encodes CDR1 SGHAT and CDR2 FQNNGV. The CDR3 runs to 12 residues. V was clipped by 1 base and J by 2 bases, with 3 bases between them. The CDR3 protein is CASSLGAYEQYF. DNA for the CDR3: TGTGCCAGCAGCTTAGGGGCCTACGAGCAGTACTTC.

The chain is built from TRBV9 and TRBJ1-4, with D hard to call. The CDR3 is 11 amino acids. V was clipped by 0 bases and J by 8 bases, with 2 bases between them. Per germline, CDR1 SGDLS and CDR2 YYNGEE. The chain's CDR3 is CASSVAEKLFF. The DNA of the CDR3 is TGTGCCAGCAGCGTAGCGGAAAAACTGTTTTTT.

The chain combines TRBV2 with TRBJ2-7, with TRBD1 matching over 7 bases. Germline trimming cut 10 bases from V and 3 bases from J; bases unmatched to any gene: 12. Germline CDR1 reads SNHLY; CDR2 reads FYNNEI. The CDR3 covers 14 residues. The DNA for the CDR3 is TGTGCCATCTTAGCCGGGACAGTTTACTACGAGCAGTACTTC. Residues: CAILAGTVYYEQYF.

The chain uses TRBV9 and TRBJ2-3; 11 positions agree with TRBD2. CDR1 is SGDLS and CDR2 is YYNGEE in the germline V gene. The trim removed 0 bases at V and 4 bases at J, leaving 4 bases unmatched. This CDR3 has 16 residues. In DNA form, the CDR3 reads TGTGCCAGCAGCGTAGTAATAGCGGGAGGGCCAGATACGCAGTATTTT. Translated: CASSVVIAGGPDTQYF.

For this clone: At the DNA level, this CDR3 is encoded by other sequences in the same sample as well. The chain carries TRBV19 and TRBJ2-5; tentative D call: TRBD2 (6 bases). V lost 6 bases, J lost 3 bases, and 11 bases lay in between. CDR1 and CDR2 from the germline V gene are LNHDA and SQIVND (reference sequence). CDR3 length equals 13 residues. The CDR3 DNA is TGTGCCAGTAGCCGGGACTTCGAAGAGACCCAGTACTTC. Residues: CASSRDFEETQYF.

The genes are TRBV6-1 and TRBJ2-5; maybe TRBD1 (5 bases). The CDR3 has 17 amino acids. CDR1 and CDR2 from the germline V gene are MNHNS and SASEGT. V lost 2 bases, J lost 2 bases, and 18 bases lay in between. The CDR3 loop is CASSEFGQGSEQETQYF. The CDR3 DNA follows: TGTGCCAGCAGTGAATTCGGGCAGGGCAGTGAACAAGAGACCCAGTACTTC.

The chain employs TRBV5-6 and TRBJ1-1; D ambiguous. The V gene lost 2 bases and the J gene lost 4 bases, with 15 bases spanning the gap. CDR3 size: 15 residues. CDR1 SGHDT and CDR2 YYEEEE come from the germline V gene. CDR3 coding DNA: TGTGCCAGCAGCTTAGAGGGCCCATCGGGCACTGAAGCTTTCTTT. Its translation: CASSLEGPSGTEAFF. Filled out from reference TRBV5-6 and TRBJ1-1, the complete variable domain reads DAGVTQSPTHLIKTRGQQVTLRCSPKSGHDTVSWYQQALGQGPQFIFQYYEEEERQRGNFPDRFSGHQFPNYSSELNVNALLLGDSALYLCASSLEGPSGTEAFFGQGTRLTVV.

V usage is TRBV7-9 and J usage is TRBJ2-2; the D call may be TRBD1 or TRBD2 (5 bases each). V was pared by 5 bases and J by 6 bases, with 13 bases between. Germline values: CDR1 SEHNR, CDR2 FQNEAQ (reference sequence). The CDR3 is made up of 14 amino acids. The CDR3 coding sequence is TGTGCCAGCAGCCCCCGGGACCTGGCCGGGGAGCTGTTTTTT. Its protein product is CASSPRDLAGELFF.

The J gene is TRBJ2-1, the V gene TRBV5-6; 7 positions agree with TRBD1. This CDR3 comprises 16 residues. J gave up 4 bases and V 3 bases, and 10 bases lay outside the gene matches. Germline V gene data show CDR1 as SGHDT and CDR2 as YYEEEE. This CDR3 reads CASSSAGTASYNEQFF. The CDR3 nucleotides are TGTGCCAGCAGCTCGGCCGGGACAGCATCGTACAATGAGCAGTTCTTC.

The gene calls are TRBV11-2 and TRBJ2-2, with D possibly called TRBD1 or TRBD2 (7 bases each). Trimming left V 4 bases short and J 5 bases short, with 11 bases between. Germline lookup yields CDR1 SGHAT and CDR2 FQNNGV. The CDR3 extends over 14 amino acids. The CDR3 here is CASSWEGATGELFF. Here the CDR3 DNA reads TGTGCCAGCAGCTGGGAGGGGGCTACCGGGGAGCTGTTTTTT. The complete variable domain, with remaining parts taken from reference TRBV11-2 and TRBJ2-2, reads EAGVAQSPRYKIIEKRQSVAFWCNPISGHATLYWYQQILGQGPKLLIQFQNNGVVDDSQLPKDRFSAERLKGVDSTLKIQPAKLEDSAVYLCASSWEGATGELFFGEGSRLTVL.

The J gene is TRBJ2-5, the V gene TRBV4-1; D not resolved. This CDR3 has 15 residues. Germline V gene lookup returns CDR1 MGHRA and CDR2 YSYEKL. Trimming took off 4 bases at V and 2 bases at J, with 14 bases between the two ends. The CDR3 loop is CASSPPKGSQETQYF. CDR3 bases: TGCGCCAGCAGCCCGCCCAAGGGTTCGCAAGAGACCCAGTACTTC.

The chain links TRBV27 to TRBJ1-1, with TRBD1 as a possible D gene (6 bases). Trimming pared 4 bases from V and 1 base from J, leaving 16 bases between. From germline, CDR1 is MNHEY and CDR2 SMNVEV (reference sequence). The CDR3 sequence is 16 residues long. This CDR3 reads CASSSIHREGNTEAFF. The CDR3, as DNA: TGTGCCAGCAGTTCCATTCACAGGGAAGGGAACACTGAAGCTTTCTTT.

With respect to this clone: Other DNA sequences from this sample encode an identical CDR3 as well. This sequence joins TRBV28 and TRBJ2-2; possible D gene TRBD1, 5 bases. This CDR3 comprises 14 residues. Trimming left V 5 bases short and J 3 bases short, with 10 bases between. Germline-derived CDR1 and CDR2 are MDHEN and SYDVKM. DNA of the CDR3: TGTGCCAGCAGTCAAACAGGTGACACCGGGGAGCTGTTTTTT. It is translated as CASSQTGDTGELFF.

Turning to this clone: Other DNA sequences in the same sample also yield this CDR3. The CDR3 region is CASSPRTGSSYEQYF. CDR3 nucleotide sequence: TGTGCCAGCAGCCCGAGGACAGGCAGTTCCTACGAGCAGTACTTC. This rearrangement joins TRBV7-6 to TRBJ2-7; 7 bases match TRBD1. The CDR3 is made up of 15 amino acids. From germline, CDR1 is SGHVS and CDR2 FNYEAQ. The V and J ends lost 5 bases and 1 base, in that order; junction bases with no gene match: 8. Drawing the rest from reference TRBV7-6 and TRBJ2-7, the complete variable domain is GAGVSQSPRYKVTKRGQDVALRCDPISGHVSLYWYRQALGQGPEFLTYFNYEAQQDKSGLPNDRFSAERPEGSISTLTIQRTEQRDSAMYRCASSPRTGSSYEQYFGPGTRLTVT.

In its sample, this clone was seen a few times. The chain employs TRBV6-5 and TRBJ1-1, with D possibly being TRBD1 (5 bases). The CDR3 extends over 15 amino acids. The V end was cut by 2 bases, the J end by 3 bases, with 13 bases between. CDR1 MNHEY and CDR2 SVGAGI come from the germline V gene. For the CDR3, the DNA is TGTGCCAGCAGTTACGCAGAGGGACTTGACACTGAAGCTTTCTTT. It specifies CASSYAEGLDTEAFF.

V and J are TRBV5-4 and TRBJ2-5; D is uncertain. The CDR3 sequence is 13 residues long. CDR1 is SGHNT and CDR2 is YYREEE in the germline V gene (reference sequence). V was clipped by 0 bases and J by 2 bases, with 5 bases between them. CDR3 region: CASSLDEQETQYF. For the CDR3, the DNA is TGTGCCAGCAGCTTGGATGAACAAGAGACCCAGTACTTC.

This clone was picked up a small number of times. The rearrangement joins TRBV9 to TRBJ1-3; no definite D call. V gave up 8 bases and J gave up 0 bases, with 9 bases separating them. This CDR3 spans 13 amino acids. Germline loops: CDR1 SGDLS, CDR2 YYNGEE. This CDR3 is CASYPGSGNTIYF. The CDR3 bases are TGTGCCAGTTATCCGGGCTCTGGAAACACCATATATTTT.

About this clone itself: Distinct nucleotide sequences in the sample also encode this CDR3. This chain connects TRBV27 to TRBJ2-7; D is unresolved. V was clipped by 2 bases and J by 4 bases, with 9 bases between them. The germline V gene encodes CDR1 MNHEY and CDR2 SMNVEV (reference sequence). CDR3 length: 13 residues. The CDR3 DNA sequence: TGTGCCAGCAGTTTACTAGTTGGATACGAGCAGTACTTC. This gives the protein CASSLLVGYEQYF.

The chain is built from TRBV18 and TRBJ2-7; maybe TRBD2 (5 bases). In germline, CDR1 is KGHSH, CDR2 LQKENI. The CDR3 extends over 13 amino acids. Trimming removed 5 bases at V and 6 bases at J, with 14 bases between. The CDR3 coding sequence is TGTGCCAGCTCAAGGCCAGGCGGGCCCGAGCAGTACTTC. Encoded protein: CASSRPGGPEQYF.

This sequence joins TRBV19 and TRBJ1-1, with 9 bases aligning to TRBD1. V gave up 6 bases and J gave up 2 bases; unmatched junction bases: 4. The CDR3 runs to 14 residues. CDR1 is LNHDA, CDR2 SQIVND, per germline (reference sequence). Here the CDR3 reads CASSRTGVNTEAFF. The CDR3 DNA reads as TGTGCCAGTAGCAGGACAGGGGTTAACACTGAAGCTTTCTTT. The full variable domain, rest sourced from reference TRBV19 and TRBJ1-1, is DGGITQSPKYLFRKEGQNVTLSCEQNLNHDAMYWYRQDPGQGLRLIYYSQIVNDFQKGDIAEGYSVSREKKESFPLTVTSAQKNPTAFYLCASSRTGVNTEAFFGQGTRLTVV.

V gene TRBV5-1 combines with J gene TRBJ2-7, with D possibly TRBD1 on 6 matching bases. Germline CDR1 is SGHRS and CDR2 is YFSETQ. This CDR3 spans 15 amino acids. Trimming pared 4 bases from V and 4 bases from J, leaving 18 bases between. CDR3 bases: TGCGCCAGCAGCAAACCGCAATCAGGGGATTACGAGCAGTACTTC. Protein: CASSKPQSGDYEQYF.

The rearrangement uses TRBV5-6 and TRBJ1-2; D perhaps matches TRBD1 (5 bases). This CDR3 has 13 residues. CDR1 SGHDT and CDR2 YYEEEE come from the germline V gene. V gave up 6 bases and J gave up 1 base, with 10 bases separating them. CDR3 DNA: TGTGCCAGCACCTCCGGGGGTAACTATGGCTACACCTTC. The encoded protein is CASTSGGNYGYTF.

The chain is built from TRBV6-4 and TRBJ2-7, with D possibly TRBD1 on 6 matching bases. The CDR3 length is 13 residues. Trimming removed 3 bases from V and 3 bases from J, with 9 bases in between. Germline CDR1 is MRHNA and CDR2 is SNTAGT. CDR3 sequence: CASSEGAHYEQYF. The CDR3 DNA sequence: TGTGCCAGCAGTGAGGGGGCCCACTACGAGCAGTACTTC.